Each of the 3 T cell receptor beta chains below was sequenced from the same sample in a study of shared clonotypes between healthy human individuals. Sequenced by immunoSEQ multiplex PCR; TCRdb stores in-frame clones only, minus some. The table has some 2 million clones, about 95% seen once. CD8 cells classed as naive were CD45RO-negative and positively selected for CCR7, excluding terminally differentiated effector memory CD45RA+ cells. The specimen was naive CD8+ T cells sorted from blood. The source of these receptors is a young man in good health.

The V call is TRBV13, the J call TRBJ2-1; TRBD2 agrees at 9 bases. Germline CDR1 is PRHDT and CDR2 is FYEKMQ (reference sequence). This CDR3 spans 17 amino acids. V lost 5 bases and J lost 0; bases outside the gene matches: 8. The CDR3 sequence: CASSHSGGRLSYNEQFF. DNA of the CDR3: TGTGCCAGCAGCCATAGCGGGGGTCGACTCTCCTACAATGAGCAGTTCTTC.

The rearrangement links TRBV2 to TRBJ1-6; possible D gene TRBD1, 5 bases. From germline, CDR1 is SNHLY and CDR2 FYNNEI. Trimming pared 0 bases from V and 6 bases from J, leaving 12 bases between. This CDR3 region has 16 residues. DNA for the CDR3: TGTGCCAGCAGTGAAGCGCTTCCAGGGAGTAATTCACCCCTCCACTTT. Its protein product is CASSEALPGSNSPLHF.

A note on this clone: Other DNA variants within this sample encode the same CDR3. The J gene is TRBJ2-7, the V gene TRBV11-2, with 8 bases matching TRBD1. Trimming removed 3 bases from V and 4 bases from J; junction bases left unmatched: 5. Germline V CDR1 and CDR2: SGHAT, FQNNGV. This CDR3 has 14 residues. CDR3 nucleotides: TGTGCCAGCAGCTTCGACAGGGGACCATACGAGCAGTACTTC. It encodes CASSFDRGPYEQYF.